This TCR beta chain was sequenced during a study of T cell changes during pregnancy in multiple sclerosis. Germline assignment: CDR1 MNHEY and CDR2 SMNVEV (reference sequence). V lost 5 bases to trimming and J lost 0 bases, with 20 bases between them. The CDR3 totals 17 residues. Using immunoSEQ multiplex PCR, the repertoire was profiled, and TCRdb retains in-frame clones only, with some absent. The sample shows about 56,000 clones, roughly 89% of them seen only once. Sequencing was performed on peripheral blood from another person, used as feeder cells. The clonotype comes from a human donor whose cells served as feeder cells for cultures in a pregnancy study. The rearrangement uses TRBV27 and TRBJ2-7; perhaps TRBD1 as D (6 bases). CDR3 sequence (DNA): TGTGCCAGCAGTCCTGGGCTGTGGACAGTTTCCTCCTACGAGCAGTACTTC. It specifies CASSPGLWTVSSYEQYF.